These 26 T cell receptor beta chains came from one sample sequenced in a study of blood T cell repertoires in COVID-19. Only in-frame clones appear in the TCRdb table, and some are missing; sequencing was by immunoSEQ multiplex PCR. The table lists about 71,000 clones, 80% to 90% of them singletons, with 2% in the top ten. Specimen: peripheral blood. The receptors here all came from a man aged 30 to 45 with acute or convalescent COVID-19.

This chain uses TRBV5-4 with TRBJ2-5, with 7 positions matching TRBD1. Per the germline V gene, CDR1 is SGHNT and CDR2 is YYREEE (reference sequence). This CDR3 region has 13 residues. The J segment lost 1 base and the V segment lost 7 bases, leaving 4 bases of the junction unmatched. The chain's CDR3 is CASHRDSQETQYF. The CDR3 DNA sequence: TGTGCCAGCCATAGGGACAGCCAAGAGACCCAGTACTTC.

This rearrangement joins TRBV27 to TRBJ1-1, with 8 bases lining up with TRBD1. The CDR3 loop spans 14 amino acids. Germline V gene sequence: CDR1 MNHEY, CDR2 SMNVEV (reference sequence). V shed 2 bases and J 5 bases; nucleotides not matched to a gene: 4. DNA of the CDR3: TGTGCCAGCAGTTTAGACAGGGGTGGGACTGAAGCTTTCTTT. It codes for CASSLDRGGTEAFF.

The rearrangement links TRBV7-8 to TRBJ2-3, with D perhaps matching TRBD1 (6 bases). This CDR3 is built from 16 residues. From germline, CDR1 is SGHVS and CDR2 FQNEAQ. Trimming shortened V by 1 base and J by 2 bases, and 13 bases separated the two germline ends. Here the CDR3 reads CASSLVQGSPTDTQYF. CDR3 nucleotides: TGTGCCAGCAGCTTAGTTCAGGGGTCACCCACAGATACGCAGTATTTT.

The CDR3 coding sequence is TGCGCCAGCAGCTTTCGAGACAGCTACAATGAGCAGTTCTTC. It translates to CASSFRDSYNEQFF. The V call is TRBV5-1, the J call TRBJ2-1, with a weak D call TRBD1 (5 bases). V dropped 2 bases and J dropped 3 bases, with 9 bases sitting between them. Germline lookup yields CDR1 SGHRS and CDR2 YFSETQ. The CDR3 totals 14 residues.

The chain employs TRBV30 and TRBJ1-2, with D possibly matching TRBD1 (6 bases). The V gene lost 2 bases and the J gene lost 4 bases, with 17 bases spanning the gap. The CDR3 length is 15 residues. CDR1 and CDR2 (germline): GTSNPN, SVGIG (reference sequence). In DNA, the CDR3 is TGTGCCTGGAGTCCCACGATACTAGGGGGCTATGGCTACACCTTC. Translating gives CAWSPTILGGYGYTF.

The rearrangement links TRBV4-1 to TRBJ1-5, with D possibly being TRBD1 (6 bases). V lost 1 base, J lost 5 bases, and 15 bases lay in between. Germline CDR1 and CDR2: MGHRA and YSYEKL. CDR3 size: 16 residues. CDR3 sequence reads: CASSQGGQGVDQPQHF. CDR3 bases: TGCGCCAGCAGCCAAGGGGGGCAGGGTGTGGATCAGCCCCAGCATTTT.

The chain couples TRBV6-6 to TRBJ1-5; D might be TRBD1 (6 bases). In germline, CDR1 is MNHNY, CDR2 SVGAGI (reference sequence). Deletions cut 3 bases from V and 6 bases from J, with 15 bases between. This CDR3 region has 15 residues. The CDR3 protein is CASSYGRGPSQPQHF. CDR3 coding DNA: TGTGCCAGCAGTTATGGCAGGGGCCCAAGTCAGCCCCAGCATTTT.

The chain links TRBV5-6 to TRBJ2-1; 13 bases agree with TRBD2. V was clipped by 5 bases and J by 8 bases; unmatched bases: 7. The CDR3 has 15 residues. In germline, CDR1 is SGHDT, CDR2 YYEEEE. The CDR3 is CASSRTSGRLHEQFF. CDR3 nucleotide sequence: TGTGCCAGCAGTCGGACTAGCGGGAGATTGCATGAGCAGTTCTTC.

CDR3 sequence reads: CASARATGGENTIYF. The CDR3 nucleotides are TGTGCCAGCGCACGGGCAACAGGGGGCGAAAACACCATATATTTT. V is TRBV18 and J is TRBJ1-3; 9 bases map to TRBD1. The CDR3 extends over 15 amino acids. Germline loops: CDR1 KGHSH, CDR2 LQKENI. With 8 bases clipped from V and 6 bases from J, the junction kept 11 bases outside the gene matches.

The chain couples TRBV20-1 to TRBJ2-2, with 10 bases identical to TRBD2. Trimming took 3 bases from V and 3 from J; bases not matched to a gene: 4. The germline CDR1 and CDR2 sequences are DFQATT and SNEGSKA (reference sequence). The CDR3 is 15 amino acids. CDR3 protein: CSASGSGGYTGELFF. In DNA form, the CDR3 reads TGCAGTGCTAGTGGTAGCGGGGGGTACACCGGGGAGCTGTTTTTT.

In this sample, this clone turned up a few times. CDR3 DNA: TGTGCCAGCAGTTACCAGACATTCAACACCGGGGAGCTGTTTTTT. This sequence encodes CASSYQTFNTGELFF. The chain uses TRBV28 and TRBJ2-2, with D uncertain. The CDR3 has 15 amino acids. CDR1 and CDR2 from the germline V gene are MDHEN and SYDVKM. Trimming removed 4 bases at V and 2 bases at J, with 11 bases between.

The chain uses TRBV2 and TRBJ2-7; D perhaps matches TRBD2 (5 bases). The CDR3 totals 14 residues. Germline CDR1 SNHLY, CDR2 FYNNEI. V was clipped by 8 bases and J by 4 bases, with 18 bases between them. The CDR3 loop reads CASSGSWQRYEQYF. As DNA, the CDR3 is TGTGCCAGCTCGGGGTCCTGGCAAAGGTACGAGCAGTACTTC.

Only a few counts were recorded for this clone. The CDR3 sequence: CASRHGAGYSYNEQFF. Here the CDR3 DNA reads TGTGCCAGCCGACACGGAGCGGGATACTCCTACAATGAGCAGTTCTTC. V gene TRBV19 combines with J gene TRBJ2-1, with 7 bases lining up with TRBD2. Germline loops: CDR1 LNHDA, CDR2 SQIVND (reference sequence). CDR3 length: 16 residues. The trim removed 9 bases at V and 0 bases at J, leaving 11 bases unmatched.

The rearrangement links TRBV18 to TRBJ1-2; weak D call: TRBD1 (6 bases). The CDR3 covers 14 residues. Germline V gene lookup returns CDR1 KGHSH and CDR2 LQKENI. V lost 2 bases, J lost 5 bases, and 12 bases lay in between. The CDR3 DNA reads TGTGCCAGCTCACCAGAGACAGGTCTTTATGGCTACACCTTC. Protein product: CASSPETGLYGYTF.

The V call is TRBV7-9, the J call TRBJ2-3; possible D gene TRBD2, 7 bases. The CDR3 consists of 15 residues. The V and J ends lost 1 base and 4 bases respectively, with 12 bases between them. Germline V gene sequence: CDR1 SEHNR, CDR2 FQNEAQ (reference sequence). CDR3 bases: TGTGCCAGCAGCTTAGATTCGGGGGGCCCAGATACGCAGTATTTT. Its protein is CASSLDSGGPDTQYF.

This sequence joins TRBV6-2 or TRBV6-3 and TRBJ2-2; 12 bases are shared with TRBD2. The CDR3 totals 17 residues. The germline CDR1 and CDR2 sequences are MNHEY and SVGEGT. The J segment lost 6 bases and the V segment lost 2 bases, leaving 7 bases of the junction unmatched. The CDR3 bases are TGTGCCAGCAGTTACGCACTAGCGGGAGGACCCCCCGGGGAGCTGTTTTTT. It specifies CASSYALAGGPPGELFF.

The J gene is TRBJ1-2, the V gene TRBV6-5; 7 positions match TRBD1. The germline CDR1 and CDR2 sequences are MNHEY and SVGAGI. Trimming at V came to 10 bases and at J to 6 bases, leaving 14 bases not matched to a gene. This CDR3 has 14 residues. CDR3 bases: TGTGCCACGTCTCGACAGGGTATTGACAATGGCTACACCTTC. Its translation: CATSRQGIDNGYTF.

This chain links TRBV6-6 with TRBJ1-5; 8 bases match TRBD1. Germline CDR1 is MNHNY and CDR2 is SVGAGI (reference sequence). The CDR3 totals 15 residues. The V and J ends lost 0 bases and 4 bases, in that order; junction bases with no gene match: 2. The CDR3 spells CASSYSRQGNQPQHF. The CDR3 DNA is TGTGCCAGCAGTTACTCGAGACAGGGGAATCAGCCCCAGCATTTT.

This clone has more than one count but fewer than ten. The rearrangement uses TRBV18 and TRBJ2-2; D is perhaps TRBD1 (5 bases). The CDR3 runs to 13 residues. V lost 3 bases and J lost 8, with 10 bases in between. Germline lookup yields CDR1 KGHSH and CDR2 LQKENI. CDR3 bases: TGTGCCAGCTCACCGGGGCTCGGTGGGGAGCTGTTTTTT. The encoded protein is CASSPGLGGELFF.

This chain joins TRBV5-4 and TRBJ2-1; the D is unclear. Deletions cut 3 bases from V and 0 bases from J, with 10 bases between. The CDR3 covers 15 residues. CDR1 and CDR2 from the germline V gene are SGHNT and YYREEE (reference sequence). In DNA form, the CDR3 reads TGTGCCAGCAGCTGGCGACAAAGCTCCTACAATGAGCAGTTCTTC. This sequence encodes CASSWRQSSYNEQFF.

This clone was found a few times. CDR3 DNA sequence: TGTGCCAGCAGTCCCCGTGATGGCTACACCTTC. Translation: CASSPRDGYTF. The V call is TRBV2, the J call TRBJ1-2; the D is unclear. The CDR3 has 11 residues. CDR1 is SNHLY, CDR2 FYNNEI, per germline. V gave up 5 bases and J gave up 6 bases, with 7 bases separating them.

The gene calls are TRBV7-2 and TRBJ2-1, with 7 bases that match TRBD2. Germline V lookup: CDR1 SGHTA, CDR2 FQGNSA. Germline trimming cut 5 bases from V and 6 bases from J; bases unmatched to any gene: 10. The CDR3 runs to 15 residues. The CDR3 is CASSEGGFPPNEQFF. The CDR3 bases are TGTGCCAGCAGCGAGGGAGGGTTTCCCCCCAATGAGCAGTTCTTC.

The chain is built from TRBV3-1 (or the pseudogene TRBV3-2) and TRBJ1-5; a weak D match, TRBD1 (5 bases). Germline CDR1 reads LGHDT; CDR2 reads YNNKEL (reference sequence). The CDR3 contains 14 residues. The germline V and J ends were trimmed by 4 bases and 2 bases, with 9 bases remaining between them. CDR3 residues: CASSLGVRNQPQHF. In nucleotides, the CDR3 is TGTGCCAGCAGCCTAGGGGTTCGCAATCAGCCCCAGCATTTT.

The chain couples TRBV4-1 to TRBJ2-1; D is possibly TRBD2 (5 bases). V gave up 1 base and J gave up 1 base, with 11 bases separating them. The germline gives CDR1 MGHRA, CDR2 YSYEKL. The CDR3 is 16 amino acids. The CDR3 coding sequence is TGCGCCAGCAGCCAAGGGGCTCTAGCATCCTACAATGAGCAGTTCTTC. Amino acid sequence: CASSQGALASYNEQFF.

The chain uses TRBV9 and TRBJ1-1; TRBD1 matches 9 bases. The ends lost 2 bases at V and 6 bases at J; junction bases unmatched: 5. This CDR3 is 14 amino acids long. Germline V gene lookup returns CDR1 SGDLS and CDR2 YYNGEE. CDR3 in DNA: TGTGCCAGCAGCGTCCGGGACAGGGCTGCTGAAGCTTTCTTT. It codes for CASSVRDRAAEAFF.

There are a few counts of this clone. The rearrangement joins TRBV11-2 to TRBJ1-5, with no clear D. The CDR3 extends over 15 amino acids. Germline V CDR1 and CDR2: SGHAT, FQNNGV. The V end lost 5 bases, the J end lost 0 bases, and 11 bases lay between the germline ends. This CDR3 reads CASSPDTYSNQPQHF. The CDR3 DNA reads as TGTGCCAGCAGCCCTGACACCTATAGCAATCAGCCCCAGCATTTT.